A selection of T cell receptor beta chains follows, all from one sample in a study of CD8 T cells in Susac syndrome. MiXCR was run by TCRdb on the immunoSEQ multiplex PCR reads, yielding one entry per CDR3 protein. Of about 120,000 distinct CDR3 sequences in the sample, roughly 94% were seen once. Sequences were obtained from CD4+ T cells from PBMCs. These receptors all stem from a human donor in good health. The CDR3 runs from the conserved cysteine through the conserved F or W. The D gene is left open where the match is weak. Not all rows give a size; the values are once, few, many and, for expanded clones, a class.

d_gene	abundance	v_gene	j_gene	CDR3aa	CDR3nt
TRBD1	NA	TRBV6-1	TRBJ2-7	CASSETGGPYYEQYF	TGTGCCAGCAGTGAAACAGGGGGCCCTTACTACGAGCAGTACTTC
TRBD2	few	TRBV7-9	TRBJ2-5	CASSLTGGETQYF	TGTGCCAGCAGCCTCACGGGAGGGGAGACCCAGTACTTC
NA	NA	TRBV9	TRBJ2-7	CASSVVAAGTGEQYF	TGTGCCAGCAGCGTAGTGGCGGCAGGGACGGGGGAGCAGTACTTC
NA	NA	TRBV20-1	TRBJ2-4	CSATPKNIQYF	TGCAGTGCTACCCCAAAAAACATTCAGTACTTC
TRBD2	NA	TRBV6-4	TRBJ2-5	CASSDLGLAGVQETQYF	TGTGCCAGCAGTGACCTCGGACTAGCGGGAGTCCAAGAGACCCAGTACTTC
TRBD1	NA	TRBV12-3/TRBV12-4	TRBJ1-4	CASSIQQGANEKLFF	TGTGCCAGCAGTATCCAGCAGGGGGCTAATGAAAAACTGTTTTTT
TRBD2	NA	TRBV6-6	TRBJ2-4	CASSYGGTSTLDIQYF	TGTGCCAGCAGTTATGGCGGGACTAGCACCCTAGACATTCAGTACTTC
NA	NA	TRBV6-4	TRBJ2-2	CASSELGTGELFF	TGTGCCAGCAGTGAATTGGGCACCGGGGAGCTGTTTTTT
NA	NA	TRBV7-9	TRBJ1-1	CASSPQGIGDTEAFF	TGTGCCAGCAGCCCGCAGGGTATTGGAGACACTGAAGCTTTCTTT
NA	few	TRBV14	TRBJ2-5	CASSQGPQETQYF	TGTGCCAGCAGCCAAGGACCCCAAGAGACCCAGTACTTC
NA	NA	TRBV3-1	TRBJ2-5	CASSQVGWETQYF	TGTGCCAGCAGCCAAGTCGGGTGGGAGACCCAGTACTTC
TRBD2	NA	TRBV27	TRBJ2-1	CASSQRRERMFF	TGTGCCAGCAGCCAGAGGCGGGAGAGAATGTTCTTC
TRBD1	NA	TRBV18	TRBJ2-2	CASSPGQDTGELFF	TGTGCCAGCTCACCAGGACAGGACACCGGGGAGCTGTTTTTT
NA	NA	TRBV14	TRBJ1-2	CASSPQPYGYTF	TGTGCCAGCAGCCCACAGCCCTATGGCTACACCTTC
NA	NA	TRBV15	TRBJ2-1	CATSRDSEGSAIYNEQFF	TGTGCCACCAGCAGAGATTCGGAGGGTAGTGCTATCTACAATGAGCAGTTCTTC
NA	NA	TRBV30	TRBJ1-5	CAWSFRRDQPQHF	TGTGCCTGGAGTTTCCGACGAGATCAGCCCCAGCATTTT
TRBD1	NA	TRBV5-1	TRBJ2-5	CASSGPTGGVTETQYF	TGCGCCAGCAGCGGACCGACAGGGGGGGTGACAGAGACCCAGTACTTC
TRBD1	NA	TRBV6-2/TRBV6-3	TRBJ1-4	CASNGQGLTNEKLFF	TGTGCCAGCAACGGACAGGGGTTGACTAATGAAAAACTGTTTTTT
NA	NA	TRBV5-1	TRBJ2-1	CATAPHSYNEQFF	TGCGCCACCGCCCCGCACTCCTACAATGAGCAGTTCTTC
NA	NA	TRBV27	TRBJ2-6	CASSLNGAPGTGANVLTF	TGTGCCAGCAGTTTAAATGGGGCCCCGGGGACTGGGGCCAACGTCCTGACTTTC
NA	NA	TRBV6-2/TRBV6-3	TRBJ1-1	CASSLEQGTEAFF	TGTGCCAGCAGTCTAGAGCAGGGGACTGAAGCTTTCTTT
NA	NA	TRBV12-3/TRBV12-4	TRBJ1-4	CASSPRVATNEKLFF	TGTGCCAGCAGCCCCAGGGTTGCAACTAATGAAAAACTGTTTTTT
NA	NA	TRBV4-3	TRBJ2-4	CASSQDLLGRDIQYF	TGCGCCAGCAGCCAAGATCTCCTAGGACGTGACATTCAGTACTTC
NA	NA	TRBV9	TRBJ2-2	CASSPGLPSNTGELFF	TGTGCCAGCAGCCCCGGACTACCCTCGAACACCGGGGAGCTGTTTTTT
NA	NA	TRBV19	TRBJ1-1	CASKRGVYTEAFF	TGTGCCAGCAAGAGAGGGGTTTACACTGAAGCTTTCTTT
NA	NA	TRBV29-1	TRBJ2-1	CSVGRPSRNEQFF	TGCAGCGTTGGGAGACCTTCACGCAATGAGCAGTTCTTC
NA	NA	TRBV20-1	TRBJ1-4	CSASRGRNEKLFF	TGCAGTGCTAGCAGGGGCCGGAATGAAAAACTGTTTTTT
TRBD2	NA	TRBV20-1	TRBJ2-1	CSATPGLAGAYNEQFF	TGCAGTGCTACCCCGGGACTAGCGGGGGCCTACAATGAGCAGTTCTTC
NA	NA	TRBV2	TRBJ2-1	CASSGGYNEQFF	TGTGCCAGCAGTGGGGGGTACAATGAGCAGTTCTTC
NA	NA	TRBV5-1	TRBJ2-1	CASSLAPPGLNNEQFF	TGCGCCAGCAGCTTGGCACCCCCAGGCCTTAACAATGAGCAGTTCTTC
TRBD1	once	TRBV6-2/TRBV6-3	TRBJ2-7	CASSSTGTGVDEQYF	TGTGCCAGCAGTTCCACCGGGACAGGGGTTGACGAGCAGTACTTC
NA	NA	TRBV30	TRBJ2-1	CAWRAGYNEQFF	TGTGCCTGGAGGGCCGGTTACAATGAGCAGTTCTTC
NA	NA	TRBV29-1	TRBJ1-1	CSVETRANTEAFF	TGCAGCGTTGAAACCCGGGCGAACACTGAAGCTTTCTTT
NA	NA	TRBV7-7	TRBJ2-5	CASSSQSGAQETQYF	TGTGCTAGCAGCTCTCAGTCGGGGGCCCAAGAGACCCAGTACTTC
NA	once	TRBV5-1	TRBJ1-1	CASSYNLILGGNTEAFF	TGCGCCAGCAGCTACAACCTCATCCTGGGGGGGAACACTGAAGCTTTCTTT
NA	NA	TRBV5-1	TRBJ1-1	CASSLQGGSEAFF	TGCGCCAGCAGCTTACAGGGAGGGAGTGAAGCTTTCTTT
TRBD2	NA	TRBV5-6	TRBJ2-7	CASSLGGRTHEQYF	TGTGCCAGCAGCTTGGGCGGGAGGACCCACGAGCAGTACTTC
NA	NA	TRBV5-1	TRBJ1-2	CASSLEGDYGYTF	TGCGCCAGCAGCTTAGAAGGGGACTATGGCTACACCTTC
TRBD1	NA	TRBV29-1	TRBJ2-3	CSVGTGGQSTDTQYF	TGCAGCGTTGGAACAGGGGGCCAGAGTACAGATACGCAGTATTTT
TRBD2	NA	TRBV29-1	TRBJ2-5	CSATGTSGQETQYF	TGCAGCGCAACCGGGACTAGCGGCCAAGAGACCCAGTACTTC
TRBD1	NA	TRBV2	TRBJ1-1	CASSLPGGRASNTEAFF	TGTGCCAGCAGTCTCCCAGGGGGAAGGGCGAGTAACACTGAAGCTTTCTTT
TRBD2	NA	TRBV7-2	TRBJ2-7	CASSFGLAGGGEQYF	TGTGCCAGCAGCTTCGGACTAGCGGGAGGAGGCGAGCAGTACTTC
NA	NA	TRBV27	TRBJ1-1	CASMGGQQLQAFF	TGTGCCAGCATGGGGGGCCAGCAACTCCAAGCTTTCTTT
NA	NA	TRBV9	TRBJ2-7	CASSVAIGYNYEQYF	TGTGCCAGCAGCGTAGCTATTGGCTACAACTACGAGCAGTACTTC
NA	NA	TRBV5-1	TRBJ2-5	CASSQTTAQETQYF	TGCGCCAGCAGCCAAACGACAGCGCAAGAGACCCAGTACTTC
TRBD2	NA	TRBV5-1	TRBJ2-1	CASSRDGTSGRNNRFEQFF	TGCGCCAGCAGCCGGGACGGGACTAGCGGGAGGAATAATCGCTTTGAGCAGTTCTTC
NA	NA	TRBV15	TRBJ1-5	CATSRQYSNQPQHF	TGTGCCACCAGCAGACAGTATAGCAATCAGCCCCAGCATTTT
TRBD1	NA	TRBV7-9	TRBJ2-1	CASSLGGFRDRADNEQFF	TGTGCCAGCAGCTTAGGGGGTTTTCGGGACAGGGCGGACAATGAGCAGTTCTTC
NA	NA	TRBV18	TRBJ1-1	CASSPSHREGNTEAFF	TGTGCCAGCTCACCTTCCCACAGGGAAGGGAACACTGAAGCTTTCTTT
NA	NA	TRBV7-2	TRBJ1-6	CASSPRQNSPLHF	TGTGCCAGCAGCCCTCGACAGAATTCACCCCTCCACTTT
NA	NA	TRBV29-1	TRBJ1-1	CSVGLGGTEAFF	TGCAGCGTTGGGCTGGGAGGGACTGAAGCTTTCTTT
NA	NA	TRBV7-2	TRBJ2-5	CASSRSGSQETQYF	TGTGCCAGCAGCCGTAGCGGAAGCCAAGAGACCCAGTACTTC
NA	NA	TRBV27	TRBJ2-1	CASSFRLVNEQFF	TGTGCCAGCAGTTTCCGACTAGTCAATGAGCAGTTCTTC
NA	NA	TRBV20-1	TRBJ1-5	CSASGQINQPQHF	TGCAGTGCTTCGGGACAAATAAATCAGCCCCAGCATTTT
TRBD2	NA	TRBV18	TRBJ2-1	CASSPGLAEGNEQFF	TGTGCCAGCTCACCGGGACTAGCGGAGGGGAATGAGCAGTTCTTC
NA	NA	TRBV9	TRBJ1-6	CASSPQGSPINSPLHF	TGTGCCAGCAGCCCCCAAGGCTCGCCTATCAATTCACCCCTCCACTTT
NA	few	TRBV19	TRBJ2-3	CASSPPGSTDTQYF	TGTGCCAGTAGTCCCCCCGGCTCCACAGATACGCAGTATTTT